Presented here are 11 T cell receptor beta chains from one specimen sequenced in a study of post-analysis software for immune sequencing data. The study, taken as a whole, reports: About five TRBV segments were more frequent in patients than controls; TRBV5-6, TRBV5-1 and TRBV20-1 belonged to this group.

No cognate antigen is known for these TCRs. Tagging with unique molecular identifiers was a feature of the TCR beta cDNA libraries. TCRdb reanalysed the PCR reads using MiXCR and keeps one entry per CDR3 protein. The sample contains approximately 690,000 distinct CDR3 sequences, 59% of which appear only once. The specimen sequenced was blood. All receptors derive from a girl aged 2-10 years with multiple sclerosis.

The V call is TRBV2, the J call TRBJ1-2; no firm D call. Germline V gene lookup returns CDR1 SNHLY and CDR2 FYNNEI. The CDR3 length is 15 residues. The ends were cut back, 5 bases at V and 4 bases at J, with 17 bases in the middle. The CDR3 sequence: CASSLKSGPGYGYTF. DNA of the CDR3: TGTGCCAGCAGTCTCAAATCCGGGCCTGGCTATGGCTACACCTTC.

This rearrangement joins TRBV5-5 to TRBJ1-2; D call uncertain. There are 15 residues in the CDR3. Germline lookup yields CDR1 SGHKS and CDR2 YYEKEE (reference sequence). Trimming removed 3 bases from V and 3 bases from J, with 15 bases in between. This CDR3 is CASSSRLPTDYGYTF. CDR3 nucleotides: TGTGCCAGCAGCTCTCGGCTACCGACGGACTATGGCTACACCTTC.

The V and J genes are TRBV24-1 and TRBJ2-5; maybe TRBD2 (6 bases). CDR3 length: 15 residues. Per the germline V gene, CDR1 is KGHDR and CDR2 is SFDVKD. Trimming removed 4 bases at V and 2 bases at J, with 13 bases between. Here the CDR3 reads CATSEGGAEQETQYF. As DNA, the CDR3 is TGTGCCACCAGTGAAGGAGGGGCGGAACAAGAGACCCAGTACTTC.

The genes are TRBV6-6 and TRBJ2-5; TRBD1 aligns across 8 bases. The trim removed 1 base at V and 4 bases at J, leaving 2 bases unmatched. CDR3 length equals 14 residues. Germline loops: CDR1 MNHNY, CDR2 SVGAGI (reference sequence). CDR3 sequence (DNA): TGTGCCAGCAGTTACTTGGACAGGGTAGAGACCCAGTACTTC. This gives the protein CASSYLDRVETQYF.

This chain uses TRBV11-2 with TRBJ2-7; possibly TRBD1 or TRBD2 for D (5 bases each). The germline gives CDR1 SGHAT, CDR2 FQNNGV. The CDR3 covers 17 residues. With 0 bases removed from V and 0 bases from J, the gap between germline ends came to 15 bases. In DNA, the CDR3 is TGTGCCAGCAGCTTAGATCCAACAGGACTTAGCTCCTACGAGCAGTACTTC. Encoded protein: CASSLDPTGLSSYEQYF.

This sequence joins TRBV5-1 and TRBJ2-1; no clear D. Germline V gene data show CDR1 as SGHRS and CDR2 as YFSETQ. Trimming took off 0 bases at V and 10 bases at J, with 8 bases between the two ends. CDR3 length equals 12 residues. This CDR3 is CASSLEVGEQFF. CDR3 coding DNA: TGCGCCAGCAGCTTGGAGGTAGGCGAGCAGTTCTTC.

V gene TRBV12-3 or TRBV12-4 combines with J gene TRBJ1-2; no firm D call. V was pared by 0 bases and J by 7 bases, with 9 bases between. This CDR3 has 13 amino acids. CDR3 residues: CASSLARAGGYTF. Here the CDR3 DNA reads TGTGCCAGCAGTTTAGCGAGGGCCGGTGGCTACACCTTC.

The chain combines TRBV7-9 with TRBJ2-1, with D maybe TRBD1 (5 bases). The CDR3 consists of 13 residues. CDR1 SEHNR and CDR2 FQNEAQ come from the germline V gene (reference sequence). Trimming took off 5 bases at V and 7 bases at J, with 12 bases between the two ends. This CDR3 reads CASSQTDRNEQFF. The CDR3 DNA reads TGTGCCAGCAGCCAAACAGACAGAAATGAGCAGTTCTTC.

This chain uses TRBV12-3 or TRBV12-4 with TRBJ2-1, with 8 bases aligning to TRBD1. Unmatched junction bases numbered 7, after V lost 6 bases and J lost 6 bases. The CDR3 sequence is 14 residues long. CDR3 coding DNA: TGTGCCAGCAGACCCGGACAGGGAGGCAATGAGCAGTTCTTC. This gives the protein CASRPGQGGNEQFF.

The V and J genes are TRBV4-3 and TRBJ2-4; D ambiguous. Per the germline V gene, CDR1 is LGHNA and CDR2 is YSLEER. V gave up 0 bases and J gave up 0 bases, with 15 bases separating them. The CDR3 sequence is 18 residues long. This chain's CDR3 is CASSQDRSVGLAKNIQYF. The CDR3 coding sequence is TGCGCCAGCAGCCAAGATCGATCGGTAGGGCTAGCCAAAAACATTCAGTACTTC.

CDR3: CASSTYQGVLYGYTF. The CDR3 DNA follows: TGTGCCAGCAGCACGTACCAGGGGGTTCTCTATGGCTACACCTTC. This chain uses TRBV11-2 with TRBJ1-2; 7 nucleotides agree with TRBD1. V lost 5 bases to trimming and J lost 4 bases; unmatched junction nucleotides: 10. The CDR3 is 15 residues long. Germline V gene lookup returns CDR1 SGHAT and CDR2 FQNNGV. Together with reference TRBV11-2 and TRBJ1-2, the CDR3 gives the full variable domain: EAGVAQSPRYKIIEKRQSVAFWCNPISGHATLYWYQQILGQGPKLLIQFQNNGVVDDSQLPKDRFSAERLKGVDSTLKIQPAKLEDSAVYLCASSTYQGVLYGYTFGSGTRLTVV.